The 23 T cell receptor beta chains reported below all come from one sample, sequenced in a study of T cell repertoires in cytomegalovirus infection. One entry per CDR3 protein results from TCRdb running MiXCR on the reads. The sample yields a few hundred thousand distinct CDR3 sequences, 12% to 15% seen once. Sequencing was performed on PBMCs. Receptors were obtained from a human donor in good health (CMV status not recorded). Some clones in this sample may be carry-over from other donors' samples.

The gene calls are TRBV27 and TRBJ2-1; a weak D match, TRBD2 (6 bases). The germline CDR1 and CDR2 sequences are MNHEY and SMNVEV (reference sequence). Trimming took 8 bases from V and 7 from J, leaving 30 bases between them. CDR3 size: 18 residues. The CDR3 loop is CASGPFGVLALVVNEQFF. As DNA, the CDR3 is TGTGCCAGCGGCCCCTTTGGGGTACTAGCTCTCGTAGTGAATGAGCAGTTCTTC.

This clonotype has only a few counts. The V call is TRBV6-2 or TRBV6-3, the J call TRBJ2-1, with 10 bases aligning to TRBD2. V shed 7 bases, J shed 4 bases, and the junction held 16 bases outside the gene matches. This CDR3 spans 18 amino acids. Per the germline V gene, CDR1 is MNHEY and CDR2 is SVGEGT. The CDR3 DNA reads TGTGCCAGCAAACCATTTACTCATCTAGCGGGAGATTACAATGAGCAGTTCTTC. Translation gives CASKPFTHLAGDYNEQFF.

This clonotype was observed at least ten times. The chain uses TRBV28 and TRBJ2-7; a weak D match, TRBD1 (5 bases). Trimming removed 1 base from V and 5 bases from J, with 15 bases in between. The CDR3 has 15 amino acids. Germline CDR1 and CDR2: MDHEN and SYDVKM. CDR3 sequence (DNA): TGTGCCAGCAGTTTATCGACCAGGGTGGGGAACGAGCAGTACTTC. Protein product: CASSLSTRVGNEQYF.

V usage is TRBV20-1 and J usage is TRBJ1-5, with D possibly matching TRBD1 (5 bases). This CDR3 has 14 residues. Germline assignment: CDR1 DFQATT and CDR2 SNEGSKA (reference sequence). V lost 3 bases and J 0 bases, leaving 9 bases between the germline ends. The CDR3 spells CSASAGTSNQPQHF. In DNA, the CDR3 is TGCAGTGCTAGTGCTGGGACTAGCAATCAGCCCCAGCATTTT.

The V call is TRBV20-1, the J call TRBJ2-6; D is possibly TRBD2 (5 bases). Trimming removed 6 bases from V and 3 bases from J, with 12 bases in between. The length of the CDR3 is 14 residues. From germline, CDR1 is DFQATT and CDR2 SNEGSKA (reference sequence). CDR3 protein: CSARRGYGANVLTF. CDR3 nucleotide sequence: TGCAGTGCCAGACGGGGATATGGGGCCAACGTCCTGACTTTC.

This clonotype was found a few times. V and J are TRBV5-1 and TRBJ2-7; TRBD1 is a possible D gene (5 bases). CDR1 SGHRS and CDR2 YFSETQ come from the germline V gene. Deletions cut 3 bases from V and 3 bases from J, with 10 bases between. This CDR3 spans 13 amino acids. The CDR3 DNA follows: TGCGCCAGCAGCTGGGGCAGGGACTACGAGCAGTACTTC. Protein product: CASSWGRDYEQYF. The entire variable domain, with the rest obtained from reference TRBV5-1 and TRBJ2-7, is as follows: KAGVTQTPRYLIKTRGQQVTLSCSPISGHRSVSWYQQTPGQGLQFLFEYFSETQRNKGNFPGRFSGRQFSNSRSEMNVSTLELGDSALYLCASSWGRDYEQYFGPGTRLTVT.

Concerning this clonotype: A much more abundant neighbour one base away suggests this may be a read error. The chain couples TRBV7-2 to TRBJ2-7; D is unclear. Trimming took off 4 bases at V and 2 bases at J, with 6 bases between the two ends. This CDR3 is built from 12 residues. The germline V gene encodes CDR1 SGHTA and CDR2 FQGNSA. CDR3 nucleotide sequence: TGTGCCAGCAGCTCCAACGCCTACGAGCAGTACTTC. It codes for CASSSNAYEQYF.

In this sample, this clonotype turned up many times. The chain links TRBV6-5 to TRBJ1-4, with D perhaps matching TRBD1 (5 bases). This CDR3 region has 14 residues. V lost 0 bases to trimming and J lost 7 bases, with 9 bases between them. Germline V gene lookup returns CDR1 MNHEY and CDR2 SVGAGI. The CDR3 loop is CASSYSRGGEKLFF. The DNA of the CDR3 is TGTGCCAGCAGTTACTCAAGGGGAGGTGAAAAACTGTTTTTT.

V usage is TRBV3-1 and J usage is TRBJ2-5, with a possible D match to TRBD1 (7 bases). Trimming took off 8 bases at V and 3 bases at J, with 13 bases between the two ends. Germline CDR1 and CDR2: LGHDT and YNNKEL (reference sequence). This CDR3 is 13 amino acids long. The CDR3 region is CASRPRGEETQYF. CDR3 DNA: TGTGCCAGCCGACCCAGGGGGGAAGAGACCCAGTACTTC.

This clonotype was recorded at least ten times. The rearrangement joins TRBV12-3 or TRBV12-4 to TRBJ2-7; no reliable D call. The length of the CDR3 is 13 residues. Deletions cut 1 base from V and 2 bases from J, with 6 bases between. CDR3 DNA: TGTGCCAGCAGTTTAGTCAGGACCTACGAGCAGTACTTC. Its translation is CASSLVRTYEQYF.

The genes are TRBV7-3 and TRBJ2-1, with 9 nucleotides matching TRBD2. This CDR3 is built from 14 residues. Germline-derived CDR1 and CDR2 are SGHTA and FQGTGA. J gave up 8 bases and V 2 bases, and 4 bases lay outside the gene matches. In DNA form, the CDR3 reads TGTGCCAGCAGCTTACGCGGGGGGGCCGATGAGCAGTTCTTC. The encoded protein is CASSLRGGADEQFF.

This clonotype was observed at least ten times. This chain joins TRBV7-9 and TRBJ2-5; 7 bases match TRBD1. The CDR3 consists of 15 residues. CDR1 SEHNR and CDR2 FQNEAQ come from the germline V gene (reference sequence). The junction had 7 bases not matched to a gene; V was cut back by 1 base and J by 5 bases. The CDR3, as DNA: TGTGCCAGCAGCTTAGTATTTGGACAGGAGGAGACCCAGTACTTC. This codes for CASSLVFGQEETQYF.

The chain is built from TRBV4-1 and TRBJ2-3, with D possibly called TRBD1 or TRBD2 (6 bases each). V dropped 4 bases and J dropped 1 base, with 15 bases sitting between them. Germline CDR1 MGHRA, CDR2 YSYEKL. The CDR3 length is 16 residues. This CDR3 reads CASSLDEGGRTDTQYF. DNA for the CDR3: TGCGCCAGCAGCCTTGACGAGGGGGGACGCACAGATACGCAGTATTTT.

Ten or more counts support this clonotype. The J gene is TRBJ1-1, the V gene TRBV7-2; 7 bases agree with TRBD1. Losses at the gene ends were 5 bases for V and 4 bases for J; bases not matched to a gene: 4. The CDR3 extends over 13 amino acids. Germline lookup yields CDR1 SGHTA and CDR2 FQGNSA. As DNA, the CDR3 is TGTGCCAGCAGCATCGACAGGGTCACTGAAGCTTTCTTT. Residues: CASSIDRVTEAFF.

The J gene is TRBJ2-1, the V gene TRBV5-4, with D unclear. The CDR3 is 13 residues long. The germline V gene has CDR1 SGHNT and CDR2 YYREEE (reference sequence). Trimming left V 0 bases short and J 9 bases short, with 10 bases between. CDR3 DNA: TGTGCCAGCAGCTTGGGCAGCTTGGGTGAGCAGTTCTTC. Amino acids: CASSLGSLGEQFF.

There are a few counts of this clonotype. This chain uses TRBV11-2 with TRBJ2-7; TRBD1 agrees at 8 bases. Germline values: CDR1 SGHAT, CDR2 FQNNGV. The CDR3 runs 13 residues. J gave up 6 bases and V 5 bases, and 6 bases lay outside the gene matches. The CDR3 here is CASSPDRAIEQYF. For the CDR3, the DNA is TGTGCCAGCAGCCCGGACAGGGCGATCGAGCAGTACTTC.

CDR3 sequence: CASSESRLEDTQYF. CDR3 DNA: TGTGCCAGCAGTGAATCGCGCCTCGAAGATACGCAGTATTTT. This chain links TRBV6-1 with TRBJ2-3; D gene ambiguous. The CDR3 is 14 amino acids. Trimming shortened V by 2 bases and J by 5 bases, and 11 bases separated the two germline ends. From germline, CDR1 is MNHNS and CDR2 SASEGT.

Here the CDR3 reads CASSPPREGGVSYNEQFF. The DNA for the CDR3 is TGTGCCAGCAGCCCCCCCCGGGAGGGGGGAGTATCCTACAATGAGCAGTTCTTC. This chain connects TRBV5-4 to TRBJ2-1; 8 bases are shared with TRBD2. Germline V gene data show CDR1 as SGHNT and CDR2 as YYREEE (reference sequence). The CDR3 sequence is 18 residues long. V shed 4 bases, J shed 1 base, and the junction held 13 bases outside the gene matches.

This clonotype was seen many times. V usage is TRBV6-1 and J usage is TRBJ2-2; no clear D. CDR1 is MNHNS and CDR2 is SASEGT in the germline V gene. The CDR3 covers 15 residues. V was pared by 8 bases and J by 5 bases, with 18 bases between. The CDR3 sequence is CASRVDQVGTGELFF. The CDR3 DNA follows: TGTGCCAGCCGAGTGGACCAAGTGGGAACCGGGGAGCTGTTTTTT.

The chain is built from TRBV6-1 and TRBJ2-2; the match to TRBD2 covers 8 bases. From germline, CDR1 is MNHNS and CDR2 SASEGT. V was pared by 7 bases and J by 4 bases, with 5 bases of the junction left unmatched. The CDR3 totals 14 residues. CDR3 sequence: CASKTGTSTGELFF. CDR3 DNA sequence: TGTGCCAGCAAGACGGGGACTAGCACCGGGGAGCTGTTTTTT.

This chain's CDR3 is CSAVRGTQGTQETQYF. The CDR3 bases are TGCAGCGCCGTGAGGGGAACACAGGGGACGCAAGAGACCCAGTACTTC. The chain couples TRBV29-1 to TRBJ2-5; 7 nucleotides agree with TRBD1. The J segment lost 2 bases and the V segment lost 7 bases, leaving 16 bases of the junction unmatched. This CDR3 has 16 amino acids. The germline CDR1 and CDR2 sequences are SQVTM and ANQGSEA.

This clonotype was seen only a few times. The chain employs TRBV27 and TRBJ2-1; 12 bases match TRBD2. Germline V gene lookup returns CDR1 MNHEY and CDR2 SMNVEV (reference sequence). The length of the CDR3 is 13 residues. J was trimmed by 8 bases and V by 4 bases; bases with no gene match: 0. The CDR3 reads CASSWTSGDEQFF. CDR3 DNA sequence: TGTGCCAGCAGTTGGACTAGCGGGGATGAGCAGTTCTTC.

The chain carries TRBV28 and TRBJ1-5; the D gene is possibly TRBD1 (6 bases). Germline lookup yields CDR1 MDHEN and CDR2 SYDVKM. The ends were cut back, 4 bases at V and 7 bases at J, with 14 bases in the middle. The CDR3 spans 14 residues. The chain's CDR3 is CASSYSGGLQPQHF. CDR3 coding DNA: TGTGCCAGCAGTTATTCGGGGGGCTTGCAGCCCCAGCATTTT.